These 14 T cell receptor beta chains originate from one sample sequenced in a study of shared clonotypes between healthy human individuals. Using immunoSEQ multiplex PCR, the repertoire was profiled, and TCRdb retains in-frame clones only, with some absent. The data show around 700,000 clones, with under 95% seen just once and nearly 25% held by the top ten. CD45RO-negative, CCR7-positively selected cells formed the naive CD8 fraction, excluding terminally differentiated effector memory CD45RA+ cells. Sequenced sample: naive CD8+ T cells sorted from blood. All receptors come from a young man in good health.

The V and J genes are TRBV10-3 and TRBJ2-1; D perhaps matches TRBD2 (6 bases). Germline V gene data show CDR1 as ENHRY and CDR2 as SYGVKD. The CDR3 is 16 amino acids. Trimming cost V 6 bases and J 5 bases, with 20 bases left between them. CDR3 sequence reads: CAISGTGTRVDNEQFF. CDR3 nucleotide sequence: TGTGCCATCAGCGGAACCGGGACTCGTGTTGACAATGAGCAGTTCTTC.

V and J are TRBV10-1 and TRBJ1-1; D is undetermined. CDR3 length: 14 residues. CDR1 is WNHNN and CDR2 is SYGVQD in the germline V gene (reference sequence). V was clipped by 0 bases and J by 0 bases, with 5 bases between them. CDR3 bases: TGCGCCAGCAGTGAGTCGTTTATGAACACTGAAGCTTTCTTT. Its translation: CASSESFMNTEAFF.

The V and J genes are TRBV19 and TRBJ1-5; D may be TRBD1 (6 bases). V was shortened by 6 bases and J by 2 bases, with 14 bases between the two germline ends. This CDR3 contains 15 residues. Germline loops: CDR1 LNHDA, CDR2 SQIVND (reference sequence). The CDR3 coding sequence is TGTGCCAGTAGGCCTACAGGGTACGGCAATCAGCCCCAGCATTTT. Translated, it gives CASRPTGYGNQPQHF.

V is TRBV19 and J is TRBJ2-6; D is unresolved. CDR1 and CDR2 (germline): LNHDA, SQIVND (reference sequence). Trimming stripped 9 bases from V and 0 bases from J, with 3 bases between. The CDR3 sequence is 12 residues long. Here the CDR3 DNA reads TGTGCCAGCCACTCTGGGGCCAACGTCCTGACTTTC. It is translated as CASHSGANVLTF.

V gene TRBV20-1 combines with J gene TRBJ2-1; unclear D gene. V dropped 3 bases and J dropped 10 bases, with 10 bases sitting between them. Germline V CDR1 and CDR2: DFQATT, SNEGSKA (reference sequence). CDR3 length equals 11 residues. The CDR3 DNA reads TGCAGTGCTAGCCCCGTCCTAGAGCAGTTCTTC. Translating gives CSASPVLEQFF.

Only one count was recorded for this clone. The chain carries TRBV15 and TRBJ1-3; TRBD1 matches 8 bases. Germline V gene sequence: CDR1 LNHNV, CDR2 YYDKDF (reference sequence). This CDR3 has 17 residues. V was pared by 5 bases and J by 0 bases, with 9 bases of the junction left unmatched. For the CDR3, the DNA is TGTGCCACCAGCCTTGGCAGGGGGCCAAGCTCTGGAAACACCATATATTTT. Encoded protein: CATSLGRGPSSGNTIYF.

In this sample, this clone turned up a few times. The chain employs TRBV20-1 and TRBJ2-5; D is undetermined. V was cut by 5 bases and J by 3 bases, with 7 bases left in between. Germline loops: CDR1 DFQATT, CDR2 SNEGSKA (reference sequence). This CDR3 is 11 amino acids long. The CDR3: CSACREETQYF. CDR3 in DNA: TGCAGTGCTTGTCGGGAAGAGACCCAGTACTTC.

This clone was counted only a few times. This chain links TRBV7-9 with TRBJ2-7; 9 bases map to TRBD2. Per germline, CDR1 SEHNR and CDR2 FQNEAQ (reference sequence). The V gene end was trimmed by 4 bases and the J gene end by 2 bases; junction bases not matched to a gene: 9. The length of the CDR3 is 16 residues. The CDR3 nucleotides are TGTGCCAGCAGCTCGGCAGCCCGACTAGCGGCCTACGAGCAGTACTTC. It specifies CASSSAARLAAYEQYF.

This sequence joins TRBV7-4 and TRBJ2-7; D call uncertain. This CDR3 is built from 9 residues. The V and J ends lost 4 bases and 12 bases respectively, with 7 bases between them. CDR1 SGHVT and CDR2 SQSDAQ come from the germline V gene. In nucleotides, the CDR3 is TGTGCCAGCAGCTCACCCCTGTACTTC. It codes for CASSSPLYF.

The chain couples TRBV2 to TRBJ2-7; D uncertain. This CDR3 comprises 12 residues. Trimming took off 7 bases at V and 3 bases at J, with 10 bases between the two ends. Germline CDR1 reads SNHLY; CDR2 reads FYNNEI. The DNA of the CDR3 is TGTGCCAGCAAGGAGACATTCTACGAGCAGTACTTC. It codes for CASKETFYEQYF.

The CDR3: CASSLLNGQGVYEQYF. DNA for the CDR3: TGTGCCAGCAGTTTACTCAATGGACAGGGGGTTTACGAGCAGTACTTC. The chain carries TRBV27 and TRBJ2-7; 10 bases are a match to TRBD1. Germline loops: CDR1 MNHEY, CDR2 SMNVEV (reference sequence). The CDR3 runs 16 residues. V lost 2 bases, J lost 4 bases, and 8 bases stayed unmatched.

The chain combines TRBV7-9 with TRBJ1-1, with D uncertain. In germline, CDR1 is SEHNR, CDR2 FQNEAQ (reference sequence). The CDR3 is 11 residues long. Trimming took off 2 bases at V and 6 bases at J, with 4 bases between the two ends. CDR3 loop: CASSLPAEAFF. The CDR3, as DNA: TGTGCCAGCAGCTTACCCGCTGAAGCTTTCTTT.

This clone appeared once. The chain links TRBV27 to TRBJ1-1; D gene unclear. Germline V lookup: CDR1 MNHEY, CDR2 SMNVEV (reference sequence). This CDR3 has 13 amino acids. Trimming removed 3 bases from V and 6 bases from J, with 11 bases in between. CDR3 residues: CASSFGPAAEAFF. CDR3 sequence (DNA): TGTGCCAGCAGTTTTGGGCCGGCCGCTGAAGCTTTCTTT.

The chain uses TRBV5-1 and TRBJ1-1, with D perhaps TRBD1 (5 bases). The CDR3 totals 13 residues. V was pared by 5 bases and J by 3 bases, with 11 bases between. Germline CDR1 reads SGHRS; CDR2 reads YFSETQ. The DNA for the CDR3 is TGCGCCAGCAGGCCAGACAGTTACACTGAAGCTTTCTTT. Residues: CASRPDSYTEAFF. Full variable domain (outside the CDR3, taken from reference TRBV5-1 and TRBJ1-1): KAGVTQTPRYLIKTRGQQVTLSCSPISGHRSVSWYQQTPGQGLQFLFEYFSETQRNKGNFPGRFSGRQFSNSRSEMNVSTLELGDSALYLCASRPDSYTEAFFGQGTRLTVV.